The T cell receptor (beta chain) described here comes from a study of T cell responses to AZD1222 COVID-19 vaccine. Study findings and constraints: Seropositive AZD1222 recipients at baseline numbered only five to seven. White British donors predominated, females outnumbered males, and clonal diversity was possibly underestimated.

With V trimmed by 1 base and J by 6 bases, 2 bases remained unmatched. From germline, CDR1 is MDHEN and CDR2 SYDVKM. CDR3 size: 14 residues. Produced via immunoSEQ multiplex PCR; TCRdb's table is partial and in-frame only. The profile shows over 100,000 clones, 90% to 95% of them singletons. In regard to this clone: The antigen is unknown.

Sequencing was performed on peripheral blood, taken on day 0 of AZD1222 vaccination. This receptor was identified in an adult in good health. The chain is built from TRBV28 and TRBJ2-1, with 8 bases identical to TRBD2. The CDR3 region has the DNA TGTGCCAGCAGTTTATCAACTAGCGGCAATGAGCAGTTCTTC. It translates to CASSLSTSGNEQFF.